Presented here are 17 T cell receptor beta chains from one specimen sequenced in a study of T cell clones after liver transplantation. Repertoires were generated with immunoSEQ multiplex PCR, while TCRdb's copy carries only in-frame clones and drops some. This table holds fewer than 85,000 clones, approximately 82% found once. Here the sequenced sample was CD4+ T cells from blood, taken at the 22-month timepoint. The receptors here all came from a human patient who received a liver transplant. Some T cells may be graft donor cells.

As for this clone: Mismatch with germline at one junction end may stem from a read error. The gene calls are TRBV28 and TRBJ1-2, with 7 bases identical to TRBD1. The germline gives CDR1 MDHEN, CDR2 SYDVKM. The CDR3 totals 14 residues. The CDR3 DNA follows: TGTGCCATCAGTACCGGGACAGATTCCTATGGCTACACCTTC. It codes for CAISTGTDSYGYTF.

Written as DNA, the CDR3 is TGTGCCAGCAGCTTTACAGATACGCAGTATTTT. Translating gives CASSFTDTQYF. The chain is built from TRBV7-2 and TRBJ2-3; D ambiguous. Trimming cost V 3 bases and J 3 bases, with 1 base left between them. CDR3 size: 11 residues. Germline CDR1 and CDR2: SGHTA and FQGNSA.

This chain uses TRBV29-1 with TRBJ1-4; no firm D call. Germline V gene sequence: CDR1 SQVTM, CDR2 ANQGSEA. Trimming pared 4 bases from V and 0 bases from J, leaving 6 bases between. The CDR3 is made up of 13 amino acids. The CDR3 DNA is TGCAGCGTTGGGTCTGCAACTAATGAAAAACTGTTTTTT. Translated: CSVGSATNEKLFF.

The V gene is TRBV10-2, the J gene TRBJ2-1; TRBD2 matches 7 bases. CDR3 length equals 15 residues. V lost 9 bases to trimming and J lost 2 bases; unmatched junction nucleotides: 10. Germline V lookup: CDR1 WSHSY, CDR2 SAAADI. CDR3 sequence: CASRVEGGPYNEQFF. Written as DNA, the CDR3 is TGCGCCAGTCGCGTGGAGGGAGGGCCCTACAATGAGCAGTTCTTC.

The chain is built from TRBV4-3 and TRBJ2-2, with D hard to call. This CDR3 region has 14 residues. V was trimmed by 0 bases and J by 7 bases, leaving 9 bases between them. Germline lookup yields CDR1 LGHNA and CDR2 YSLEER. As DNA, the CDR3 is TGCGCCAGCAGCCAAGAAGGCCTCCGCGGGGAGCTGTTTTTT. It translates to CASSQEGLRGELFF.

The chain combines TRBV4-3 with TRBJ2-7; D remains ambiguous. Trimming left V 0 bases short and J 2 bases short, with 11 bases between. The CDR3 consists of 15 residues. Looked up from germline, CDR1 is LGHNA and CDR2 is YSLEER. The CDR3 region is CASSQESAPTYEQYF. CDR3 DNA: TGCGCCAGCAGCCAAGAGAGCGCACCTACCTACGAGCAGTACTTC.

The V gene is TRBV21-1, the J gene TRBJ1-6; the D call TRBD1 from the table was never checked on the DNA. TRBV21-1 is a listed pseudogene. The CDR3 sequence is 16 residues long. The CDR3: CASRARADRGNSPLHF. The CDR3 DNA sequence: TGTGCCAGCAGGGCAAGGGCGGACAGGGGTAATTCACCCCTCCACTTT.

The chain employs TRBV28 and TRBJ2-3; weak D call: TRBD2 (7 bases). The CDR3 covers 15 residues. Trimming removed 6 bases from V and 7 bases from J, with 20 bases in between. Per the germline V gene, CDR1 is MDHEN and CDR2 is SYDVKM. The CDR3: CASSLRGGKGNTQYF. DNA for the CDR3: TGTGCCAGCAGCCTTAGGGGGGGTAAGGGTAATACGCAGTATTTT.

This clone was found a few times. V gene TRBV29-1 combines with J gene TRBJ2-5; 9 bases map to TRBD1. Germline CDR1 SQVTM, CDR2 ANQGSEA. The J segment lost 5 bases and the V segment lost 7 bases, leaving 11 bases of the junction unmatched. CDR3 length: 14 residues. The CDR3 coding sequence is TGCAGCGCCGACAGGGGGGGTTCTGGGGAGACCCAGTACTTC. Translating gives CSADRGGSGETQYF.

The V and J genes are TRBV19 and TRBJ2-2, with TRBD2 identical over 14 bases. Per the germline V gene, CDR1 is LNHDA and CDR2 is SQIVND (reference sequence). J lost 6 bases, V lost 10 bases, and 4 bases had no gene match. The CDR3 is 14 amino acids. In nucleotides, the CDR3 is TGTGCCACCCGGACTAGCGGGGGGTCCGGGGAGCTGTTTTTT. As protein: CATRTSGGSGELFF.

The V call is TRBV12-2, the J call TRBJ2-5; no DNA check was done on the table's D call, TRBD1. TRBV12-2 counts as a pseudogene. The CDR3 has 16 amino acids. CDR3 sequence (DNA): TGTGCAAGTCGCTTAGCGAGATACAGGCACCAAGAGACCCAGTACTTC. It is translated as CASRLARYRHQETQYF.

The V gene is TRBV6-1, the J gene TRBJ1-5, with 7 bases fitting TRBD1. V was pared by 7 bases and J by 6 bases, with 12 bases of the junction left unmatched. This CDR3 region has 15 residues. CDR1 is MNHNS and CDR2 is SASEGT in the germline V gene. Written as DNA, the CDR3 is TGTGCCAGCACCTCACACAGGGGACCGGCTCAGCCCCAGCATTTT. Protein: CASTSHRGPAQPQHF.

Here the CDR3 reads CALTGTGRETQYF. DNA of the CDR3: TGTGCCTTGACCGGGACAGGGAGAGAGACCCAGTACTTC. The gene calls are TRBV7-3 and TRBJ2-5, with 9 bases identical to TRBD1. This CDR3 contains 13 residues. The V segment lost 11 bases and the J segment 4 bases; nucleotides outside the gene matches: 8. Germline-derived CDR1 and CDR2 are SGHTA and FQGTGA.

The V gene is TRBV15, the J gene TRBJ2-1; 8 nucleotides match TRBD1. Germline CDR1 reads LNHNV; CDR2 reads YYDKDF (reference sequence). The CDR3 extends over 16 amino acids. Losses at the gene ends were 2 bases for V and 7 bases for J; bases not matched to a gene: 10. CDR3 in DNA: TGTGCCACCAGCAGATACGACAGGGGCGTCCGAAATGAGCAGTTCTTC. As protein: CATSRYDRGVRNEQFF.

The chain uses TRBV6-5 and TRBJ1-5, with a tentative D call TRBD1 (5 bases). V lost 4 bases and J lost 5, with 12 bases in between. Germline V gives CDR1 MNHEY, CDR2 SVGAGI. The CDR3 length is 14 residues. The CDR3 sequence: CASSSVREDQPQHF. The CDR3 nucleotides are TGTGCCAGCAGTTCGGTCAGGGAAGATCAGCCCCAGCATTTT.

The chain combines TRBV28 with TRBJ2-4; D perhaps matches TRBD2 (6 bases). V was clipped by 8 bases and J by 0 bases, with 23 bases between them. This CDR3 contains 18 residues. The germline V gene encodes CDR1 MDHEN and CDR2 SYDVKM. CDR3 coding DNA: TGTGCCAGCTCAAGTTTTAGCGGTCGGGAAGTAGCCAAAAACATTCAGTACTTC. Protein product: CASSSFSGREVAKNIQYF.

This chain uses TRBV6-1 with TRBJ1-5; maybe TRBD1 (5 bases). The germline V gene has CDR1 MNHNS and CDR2 SASEGT. This CDR3 is 13 amino acids long. V was shortened by 6 bases and J by 3 bases, with 9 bases between the two germline ends. The CDR3 reads CASRGDSNQPQHF. The DNA for the CDR3 is TGTGCCAGCAGGGGGGATTCCAATCAGCCCCAGCATTTT.